The 26 T cell receptor beta chains listed next were all sequenced from one sample in a study of T cell responses to AZD1222 COVID-19 vaccine. Assay used: immunoSEQ multiplex PCR; TCRdb lists only in-frame clones, some missing. The sample consists of approximately 150,000 clones, 89% of them appearing once. The material was peripheral blood, obtained on day 0 of AZD1222 vaccination. The receptors here all came from an adult in good health.

This clone turned up a few times. The chain is built from TRBV2 and TRBJ1-6; D is unresolved. The germline CDR1 and CDR2 sequences are SNHLY and FYNNEI. The CDR3 is made up of 13 amino acids. The V end lost 4 bases, the J end lost 8 bases, and 9 bases lay between the germline ends. DNA for the CDR3: TGTGCCAGCAGTGGTGACGGGTATTCACCCCTCCACTTT. Translating it yields CASSGDGYSPLHF.

The chain couples TRBV6-2 or TRBV6-3 to TRBJ1-3; D remains ambiguous. Germline CDR1 reads MNHEY; CDR2 reads SVGEGT. CDR3 size: 16 residues. Trimming cost V 0 bases and J 0 bases, with 9 bases left between them. The CDR3 sequence is CASSYSDGASGNTIYF. The CDR3 DNA sequence: TGTGCCAGCAGTTACTCAGACGGTGCCTCTGGAAACACCATATATTTT.

The chain combines TRBV9 with TRBJ1-2; 8 nucleotides match TRBD1. The junction had 6 bases not matched to a gene; V was cut back by 0 bases and J by 8 bases. CDR1 SGDLS and CDR2 YYNGEE come from the germline V gene. The CDR3 totals 14 residues. The CDR3 DNA reads TGTGCCAGCAGCGTAGAGGGACAGGATCCGGGCTACACCTTC. Residues: CASSVEGQDPGYTF.

This clone was found once. J is TRBJ2-1 and V is TRBV5-4; D gene unclear. Between the trimmed V and J ends, which lost 4 bases and 0 bases, there was a span of 11 bases. Per the germline V gene, CDR1 is SGHNT and CDR2 is YYREEE (reference sequence). The CDR3 is made up of 15 amino acids. CDR3 region: CASSRFESSYNEQFF. The DNA for the CDR3 is TGTGCCAGCAGCCGTTTCGAGAGCTCCTACAATGAGCAGTTCTTC.

The chain couples TRBV28 to TRBJ2-6; D call uncertain. The germline gives CDR1 MDHEN, CDR2 SYDVKM. Between the trimmed V and J ends, which lost 5 bases and 0 bases, there was a span of 11 bases. The CDR3 runs to 16 residues. Here the CDR3 reads CASSRWALSGANVLTF. The CDR3 nucleotides are TGTGCCAGCAGTAGATGGGCCCTCTCTGGGGCCAACGTCCTGACTTTC.

The V and J genes are TRBV7-2 and TRBJ1-4; D uncertain. The germline gives CDR1 SGHTA, CDR2 FQGNSA. This CDR3 has 13 amino acids. The V end lost 1 base, the J end lost 7 bases, and 7 bases lay between the germline ends. In DNA, the CDR3 is TGTGCCAGCAGCTTAGTCGCTGGTGAAAAACTGTTTTTT. It encodes CASSLVAGEKLFF.

The CDR3 coding sequence is TGTGCCAGCAAGACAGGGGTGTGGGACACCGGGGAGCTGTTTTTT. Translated: CASKTGVWDTGELFF. The rearrangement joins TRBV2 to TRBJ2-2, with 8 bases identical to TRBD1. The CDR3 is 15 amino acids. Unmatched junction bases numbered 7, after V lost 7 bases and J lost 3 bases. Germline CDR1 SNHLY, CDR2 FYNNEI.

The chain carries TRBV5-1 and TRBJ2-1; D remains unclear. Germline V gene lookup returns CDR1 SGHRS and CDR2 YFSETQ. The CDR3 spans 16 residues. Deletions cut 4 bases from V and 6 bases from J, with 20 bases between. In nucleotides, the CDR3 is TGCGCCAGCAGCGTGCCGAGTTCCACCTTCGGCAATGAGCAGTTCTTC. Its protein is CASSVPSSTFGNEQFF.

This chain connects TRBV19 to TRBJ2-1; 9 bases align to TRBD2. V lost 3 bases, J lost 9 bases, and 9 bases stayed unmatched. This CDR3 contains 15 residues. The germline V gene encodes CDR1 LNHDA and CDR2 SQIVND (reference sequence). The CDR3 sequence is CASSIAGLAISEQFF. CDR3 DNA sequence: TGTGCCAGTAGTATCGCGGGACTAGCAATATCTGAGCAGTTCTTC.

The chain uses TRBV28 and TRBJ1-6; D call uncertain. The CDR3 is 14 amino acids. The ends were cut back, 5 bases at V and 11 bases at J, with 16 bases in the middle. CDR1 and CDR2 (germline): MDHEN, SYDVKM. In DNA form, the CDR3 reads TGTGCCAGCAGTCCCCAAAAGGGTCTCACACCCCTCCACTTT. It codes for CASSPQKGLTPLHF.

This clone was seen only once. The rearrangement uses TRBV7-2 and TRBJ1-1; the D is unclear. The length of the CDR3 is 14 residues. Trimming left V 0 bases short and J 7 bases short, with 12 bases between. The germline V gene has CDR1 SGHTA and CDR2 FQGNSA. The CDR3 protein is CASSLALIWGEAFF. The CDR3 DNA follows: TGTGCCAGCAGCTTAGCGTTGATATGGGGTGAAGCTTTCTTT.

This chain links TRBV11-3 with TRBJ1-1; D is unresolved. The CDR3 contains 14 residues. The ends were cut back, 3 bases at V and 11 bases at J, with 19 bases in the middle. Germline V gene lookup returns CDR1 SGHNT and CDR2 YENEEA. The CDR3: CASSFLAGRPGAFF. The CDR3, as DNA: TGTGCCAGCAGCTTTCTCGCCGGACGGCCCGGTGCTTTCTTT.

This chain uses TRBV28 with TRBJ1-6, with TRBD1 matching over 7 bases. This CDR3 comprises 14 residues. Germline CDR1 is MDHEN and CDR2 is SYDVKM. V was clipped by 6 bases and J by 6 bases; unmatched bases: 5. CDR3 coding DNA: TGTGCCAGCAGGGCGGGACAGTTTAATTCACCCCTCCACTTT. Protein product: CASRAGQFNSPLHF.

V gene TRBV28 combines with J gene TRBJ1-3; D might be TRBD1 (6 bases). Germline lookup yields CDR1 MDHEN and CDR2 SYDVKM. The CDR3 extends over 14 amino acids. Trimming took 5 bases from V and 4 from J, leaving 12 bases between them. This chain's CDR3 is CASSIQGSGNTIYF. In DNA, the CDR3 is TGTGCCAGCAGTATACAGGGTTCCGGAAACACCATATATTTT. The full variable domain, in which reference TRBV28 and TRBJ1-3 provide the parts outside the CDR3, is DVKVTQSSRYLVKRTGEKVFLECVQDMDHENMFWYRQDPGLGLRLIYFSYDVKMKEKGDIPEGYSVSREKKERFSLILESASTNQTSMYLCASSIQGSGNTIYFGEGSWLTVV.

This clone was counted once. The J gene is TRBJ1-3, the V gene TRBV11-2; a possible D gene is TRBD1 (5 bases). The ends were cut back, 5 bases at V and 4 bases at J, with 12 bases in the middle. The CDR3 runs 14 residues. Germline V gene lookup returns CDR1 SGHAT and CDR2 FQNNGV. This CDR3 reads CASSRGAGGNTIYF. CDR3 in DNA: TGTGCCAGCAGCCGTGGGGCAGGGGGAAACACCATATATTTT.

The chain carries TRBV15 and TRBJ1-1, with D perhaps matching TRBD1 (5 bases). There are 14 residues in the CDR3. V gave up 3 bases and J gave up 0 bases, with 8 bases separating them. Germline V gene lookup returns CDR1 LNHNV and CDR2 YYDKDF (reference sequence). The CDR3 sequence is CATSRGDLNTEAFF. Here the CDR3 DNA reads TGTGCCACCAGCAGGGGGGATTTGAACACTGAAGCTTTCTTT. The entire variable domain, with the rest obtained from reference TRBV15 and TRBJ1-1, is as follows: DAMVIQNPRYQVTQFGKPVTLSCSQTLNHNVMYWYQQKSSQAPKLLFHYYDKDFNNEADTPDNFQSRRPNTSFCFLDIRSPGLGDTAMYLCATSRGDLNTEAFFGQGTRLTVV.

This clone occurred once. The chain couples TRBV28 to TRBJ2-3; D is tentatively TRBD1 or TRBD2 (5 bases each). V lost 1 base and J lost 4, with 6 bases in between. CDR1 is MDHEN and CDR2 is SYDVKM in the germline V gene. The CDR3 totals 13 residues. The DNA for the CDR3 is TGTGCCAGCAGTTTATTGGGGGCAGATACGCAGTATTTT. Its protein product is CASSLLGADTQYF.

This chain connects TRBV7-9 to TRBJ1-2, with D uncertain. Trimming stripped 1 base from V and 5 bases from J, with 5 bases between. The CDR3 length is 12 residues. The germline V gene has CDR1 SEHNR and CDR2 FQNEAQ (reference sequence). The CDR3 DNA follows: TGTGCCAGCAGCTTAGAAGGGTATGGCTACACCTTC. Translation gives CASSLEGYGYTF.

V usage is TRBV5-6 and J usage is TRBJ1-2; no clear D. CDR1 and CDR2 from the germline V gene are SGHDT and YYEEEE. The ends were cut back, 1 base at V and 6 bases at J, with 10 bases in the middle. The CDR3 covers 13 residues. The CDR3 nucleotides read TGTGCCAGCAGCTTGCGCCCTGCGAATGGCTACACCTTC. It translates to CASSLRPANGYTF.

The chain carries TRBV6-5 and TRBJ2-1; D is perhaps TRBD1 (6 bases). V lost 6 bases, J lost 2 bases, and 14 bases lay in between. CDR1 and CDR2 from the germline V gene are MNHEY and SVGAGI. CDR3 length equals 15 residues. This chain's CDR3 is CASRTGSGAYNEQFF. The CDR3 nucleotides are TGTGCCAGCAGAACAGGGTCAGGGGCCTACAATGAGCAGTTCTTC.

The chain couples TRBV6-2 or TRBV6-3 to TRBJ1-1; no clear D. Germline V gene lookup returns CDR1 MNHEY and CDR2 SVGEGT. Trimming cost V 0 bases and J 0 bases, with 17 bases left between them. This CDR3 contains 18 residues. Here the CDR3 reads CASSYSSGTDEMNTEAFF. The CDR3 DNA reads as TGTGCCAGCAGTTACTCGTCCGGTACAGACGAAATGAACACTGAAGCTTTCTTT.

The chain combines TRBV10-3 with TRBJ2-3, with 10 bases matching TRBD2. Germline lookup yields CDR1 ENHRY and CDR2 SYGVKD. With V trimmed by 7 bases and J by 2 bases, 6 bases remained unmatched. The CDR3 contains 15 residues. The CDR3 DNA reads as TGTGCCATCAACGAACTAGCGGGACTCACAGATACGCAGTATTTT. It codes for CAINELAGLTDTQYF.

A single count supports this clone. V is TRBV10-3 and J is TRBJ2-7; 9 nucleotides line up with TRBD1. Germline-derived CDR1 and CDR2 are ENHRY and SYGVKD. The CDR3 runs 15 residues. After removal of 6 bases from V and 5 bases from J, the junction contained 11 bases not matched to a gene. The CDR3 here is CAISGWGTGLDEQYF. Written as DNA, the CDR3 is TGTGCCATCAGCGGGTGGGGGACAGGGCTTGACGAGCAGTACTTC.

The J gene is TRBJ1-2, the V gene TRBV7-2; D might be TRBD1 (6 bases). Germline-derived CDR1 and CDR2 are SGHTA and FQGNSA. The germline V and J ends were trimmed by 5 bases and 3 bases, with 16 bases remaining between them. The CDR3 consists of 15 residues. CDR3 nucleotide sequence: TGTGCCAGCAGCATAACAGGGCAACCTCACTATGGCTACACCTTC. It specifies CASSITGQPHYGYTF.

The rearrangement uses TRBV5-8 and TRBJ1-4, with 7 positions matching TRBD1. The CDR3 totals 16 residues. Germline V gene data show CDR1 as SGHTS and CDR2 as YDEGEE. V lost 4 bases to trimming and J lost 7 bases; unmatched junction nucleotides: 13. DNA for the CDR3: TGTGCCAGCAGCCTCGGGACAGCCCGGGATAGTGAAAAACTGTTTTTT. Protein: CASSLGTARDSEKLFF.

In its sample, this clone was seen a few times. The V and J genes are TRBV6-5 and TRBJ2-7; weak D call: TRBD1 (5 bases). Germline CDR1 reads MNHEY; CDR2 reads SVGAGI. V dropped 5 bases and J dropped 6 bases, with 14 bases sitting between them. The CDR3 totals 13 residues. The CDR3 is CASSTGFRGEQYF. CDR3 sequence (DNA): TGTGCCAGCAGTACAGGTTTCCGCGGCGAGCAGTACTTC.